A selection of T cell receptor beta chains follows, all from one sample in a study of cytomegalovirus exposure and HLA in healthy donors. Clones were sequenced by immunoSEQ multiplex PCR, and TCRdb holds only the in-frame ones, with some missing. The sample lists some 99,000 clones, 80% to 85% occurring once. Sequencing was done on a sample of PBMCs. These receptors originate from a woman younger than 45 in good health and CMV-seronegative. CDR3s include the opening cysteine and the closing phenylalanine or tryptophan. A D gene is named only where the DNA matches it firmly.

v_call d_call cdr3_aa
TRBV30 TRBD2 CAWSVPAGAYNEQFF
TRBV2 - CASSGDSHNSPLHF
TRBV5-4 - CASSIFRDYEQYF
TRBV9 TRBD2 CASSVSGRNNEQFF
TRBV7-9 - CASRGGEGLWDTQYF
TRBV7-9 - CASSLGGGSGNTIYF
TRBV7-8 TRBD1 CASSAGQGQQFF
TRBV5-1 TRBD1 CASLRGDRTYNEQFF
TRBV10-3 - CAITRDGREGEAFF
TRBV25-1 TRBD2 CASSDGGGANEQFF
TRBV28 - CASSLVSQGLGTEAFF
TRBV30 - CAWSVYTGNTIYF
TRBV27 - CASSLPPRVVGYNEQFF
TRBV7-9 - CASSPTGSSGNTIYF
TRBV7-2 TRBD1 CASSFPRQGASSGELFF
TRBV19 - CASRVANTGELFF
TRBV30 - CAWSVAGGEQYF
TRBV7-2 - CASGNGGTYEQYF
TRBV25-1 - CASSESTNNNEQFF
TRBV7-6 - CASSSSWEVSTEAFF
TRBV6-1 TRBD1 CASSEPGTANEKLFF
TRBV6-6 - CASSYPGERQPQHF
TRBV7-6 - CASSEGADPTNEKLFF